These 6 T cell receptor beta chains originate from one sample sequenced in a study of cytotoxic CD8 clonotypes in ibrutinib-treated CLL. The method was immunoSEQ multiplex PCR; TCRdb's version includes in-frame clones alone and lacks a portion of them. The sample lists 300,000 or so clones, 67% occurring once. The specimen comprised PBMCs, sampled after 36 months of ibrutinib treatment. The source of these receptors is a human donor with chronic lymphocytic leukemia.

The chain uses TRBV18 and TRBJ2-1, with D possibly TRBD2 on 5 matching bases. Germline V gives CDR1 KGHSH, CDR2 LQKENI. Trimming removed 3 bases at V and 3 bases at J, with 18 bases between. The CDR3 is 17 amino acids. For the CDR3, the DNA is TGTGCCAGCTCACCCACCTTGGGGAGCAGATACTACAATGAGCAGTTCTTC. The encoded protein is CASSPTLGSRYYNEQFF.

V usage is TRBV6-1 and J usage is TRBJ2-5; 10 bases match TRBD1. Germline CDR1 and CDR2: MNHNS and SASEGT. The trim removed 6 bases at V and 4 bases at J, leaving 2 bases unmatched. The CDR3 consists of 13 residues. CDR3 nucleotides: TGTGCCAGCAGGGGGGACAGGGGAGAGACCCAGTACTTC. Protein product: CASRGDRGETQYF.

As to this clone: Other DNA sequences within the sample encode an identical CDR3. The V call is TRBV5-1, the J call TRBJ2-7; no clear D gene. Germline CDR1 and CDR2: SGHRS and YFSETQ. The CDR3 extends over 11 amino acids. V was pared by 4 bases and J by 2 bases, with 4 bases between. CDR3 residues: CASSSPYEQYF. CDR3 in DNA: TGCGCCAGCAGCAGCCCCTACGAGCAGTACTTC.

The chain employs TRBV29-1 and TRBJ2-7; 11 bases agree with TRBD2. CDR1 and CDR2 from the germline V gene are SQVTM and ANQGSEA. J gave up 2 bases and V 0 bases, and 6 bases lay outside the gene matches. The CDR3 consists of 16 residues. The chain's CDR3 is CSVEEGTSGITYEQYF. The CDR3 DNA follows: TGCAGCGTTGAAGAGGGGACTAGCGGAATTACCTACGAGCAGTACTTC.

This clone has a handful of counts. This sequence joins TRBV7-8 and TRBJ1-2; 8 bases agree with TRBD1. This CDR3 is 14 amino acids long. Losses at the gene ends were 1 base for V and 6 bases for J; bases not matched to a gene: 4. Germline CDR1 reads SGHVS; CDR2 reads FQNEAQ. CDR3 in amino acids: CASSLGTGGNGYTF. CDR3 coding DNA: TGTGCCAGCAGCTTAGGAACAGGGGGAAATGGCTACACCTTC.

This sequence joins TRBV5-1 and TRBJ2-5; no clear D gene. Trimming removed 3 bases from V and 5 bases from J, with 14 bases in between. The CDR3 is 14 residues long. Per germline, CDR1 SGHRS and CDR2 YFSETQ. The CDR3 nucleotides are TGCGCCAGCAGCTGGAAGGACCTCGGGGAGACCCAGTACTTC. This codes for CASSWKDLGETQYF.